This T cell receptor beta chain is from a study of shared clonotypes between healthy human individuals. Overall study results and limits: Compared with clonotypes that all four donors shared, non-shared clonotypes had lower generation probabilities.

Germline CDR1 GTSNPN, CDR2 SVGIG (reference sequence). With 0 bases clipped from V and 2 bases from J, the junction kept 3 bases outside the gene matches. CDR3 length: 15 residues. In regard to this clone: Its specificity is not known.

The protocol was immunoSEQ multiplex PCR, while the TCRdb copy is restricted to in-frame clones and leaves out a portion. The sample lists just over 2,000,000 clones, roughly 94% occurring once. This clonotype originated in a man between 18 and 35 years old in good health. Specimen: naive CD4+ T cells sorted from blood. Subset noted: CD45RA+ positively selected. The chain uses TRBV30 and TRBJ1-3; TRBD1 matches 8 bases. This CDR3 is CAWSVRGLPGNTIYF. In DNA, the CDR3 is TGTGCCTGGAGTGTCAGGGGGCTGCCTGGAAACACCATATATTTT.